Sequencing of this TCR beta chain was carried out in a study of T cells in localized non-small cell lung cancer. With regard to this clone: Its antigen is as yet unknown.

Libraries were prepared by immunoSEQ multiplex PCR; TCRdb keeps only in-frame clonotypes and omits some of them. The sample contains around 25,000 clones, about 86% of which appear only once. Study results and caveats: Adjacent lung had a median around 60 of the 100 largest tumor clones.

The CDR3 totals 14 residues. Germline CDR1 SGHAT, CDR2 FQNNGV. Trimming left V 7 bases short and J 5 bases short, with 17 bases between. The gene calls are TRBV11-2 and TRBJ1-1; D remains ambiguous. The TCR sequence derives from an older female donor with stage I lung adenocarcinoma. This material consisted of peripheral blood, taken before any cancer treatment. CDR3: CASTYERQGTEAFF. CDR3 nucleotide sequence: TGTGCCAGCACCTATGAGCGTCAAGGGACTGAAGCTTTCTTT.